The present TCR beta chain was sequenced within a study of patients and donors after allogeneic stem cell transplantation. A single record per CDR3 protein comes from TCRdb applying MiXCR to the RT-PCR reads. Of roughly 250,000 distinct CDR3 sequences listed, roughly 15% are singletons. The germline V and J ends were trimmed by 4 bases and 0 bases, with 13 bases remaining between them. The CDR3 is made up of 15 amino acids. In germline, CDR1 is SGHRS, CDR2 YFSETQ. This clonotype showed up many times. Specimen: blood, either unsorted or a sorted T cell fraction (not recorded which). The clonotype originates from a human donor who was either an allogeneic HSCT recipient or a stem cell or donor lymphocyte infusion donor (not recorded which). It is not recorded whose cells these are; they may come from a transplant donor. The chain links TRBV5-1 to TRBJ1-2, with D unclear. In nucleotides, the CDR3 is TGCGCCAGCAGCGCTCGTGCGGGTTCTAACTATGGCTACACCTTC. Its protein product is CASSARAGSNYGYTF.